This TCR beta chain stems from a study of blood T cell repertoires in COVID-19. Across the study: Sources were T cells, B-cell-depleted T cells, or PBMCs; the material itself was cDNA or gDNA.

Source study methods: For nucleated cells, counts were estimated from reference gene primer amplification. The method was immunoSEQ multiplex PCR; TCRdb's version includes in-frame clones alone and lacks a portion of them. The V and J calls and clone size were taken over from that table, and D and trimming were inferred from the DNA. Altogether over 120,000 clones are present, about 86% being singletons, with the ten largest covering 8.6%. From germline, CDR1 is SEHNR and CDR2 FQNEAQ (reference sequence). Trimming took off 1 base at V and 4 bases at J, with 7 bases between the two ends. CDR3 length equals 13 residues.

The sequenced sample was peripheral blood. This clonotype was obtained from a woman aged 45-59 years with active or convalescent COVID-19. V gene TRBV7-9 combines with J gene TRBJ1-2; no firm D call. CDR3 coding DNA: TGTGCCAGCAGCTTAGGAGGGCCCTATGGCTACACCTTC. This translates into CASSLGGPYGYTF.